The clone carrying this T cell receptor (beta chain) was seen only a few times. The CDR3 has 14 residues. Trimming left V 7 bases short and J 2 bases short, with 14 bases between. Germline assignment: CDR1 SGHRS and CDR2 YFSETQ. The data derive from a study of blood T cell repertoires in COVID-19. Study context: Acute-phase and convalescent COVID-19 samples originated in the United States, Italy and Spain. T cells, B-cell-depleted T cells, or PBMCs provided the cDNA or gDNA that served as material.

In the source study's methods: From reference gene primer amplification, estimates of nucleated cell counts were derived. TCRdb's copy holds only in-frame clones and misses some; the assay was immunoSEQ multiplex PCR. V and J calls and clone size are copied from that table; D and trimming were computed from the DNA. The sample lists approximately 75,000 clones, over 65% seen once, with approximately 18% in the top ten. This TCR was sampled from a woman of 80 years or more with acute or convalescent COVID-19. The sequencing input was peripheral blood. This chain connects TRBV5-1 to TRBJ2-3; unclear D gene. The chain's CDR3 is CASLETPYTDTQYF. The CDR3 DNA sequence: TGCGCCAGCCTGGAGACTCCTTACACAGATACGCAGTATTTT.